Below, 5 T cell receptor beta chains from the same sample are listed, as sequenced in a study of T cells in Graves' hyperthyroidism and ophthalmopathy. The investigators amplified TCR beta CDR3 regions from RNA transcripts. The TCR CDR3 first-round RT-PCR relied on the HTBI primer set. TCRdb passed the multiplex PCR reads through MiXCR, listing each CDR3 protein once. The sample includes roughly 560,000 distinct CDR3 sequences, roughly 15% of them seen just once. Sequenced: blood. The receptors stem from a middle-aged woman with Graves' ophthalmopathy.

V and J are TRBV4-3 and TRBJ2-6; D not resolved. The CDR3 extends over 17 amino acids. V gave up 0 bases and J gave up 4 bases, with 13 bases separating them. The germline gives CDR1 LGHNA, CDR2 YSLEER. CDR3 coding DNA: TGCGCCAGCAGCCAAGAGAGTGCGGCTGTAGGGGCCAACGTCCTGACTTTC. The encoded protein is CASSQESAAVGANVLTF.

The J gene is TRBJ1-3, the V gene TRBV6-2 or TRBV6-3; D not certain. V was shortened by 6 bases and J by 4 bases, with 13 bases between the two germline ends. This CDR3 comprises 14 residues. Per the germline V gene, CDR1 is MNHEY and CDR2 is SVGEGT. The CDR3, as DNA: TGTGCCAGCAGCCAGCCACTGGGCGGAAACACCATATATTTT. It codes for CASSQPLGGNTIYF.

This clonotype was counted ten times or more. CDR3 in DNA: TGTGCCAGCACCGAGGTCCTTACCTATGGCTACACCTTC. As protein: CASTEVLTYGYTF. The V gene is TRBV2, the J gene TRBJ1-2; D is uncertain. The CDR3 runs 13 residues. Germline V lookup: CDR1 SNHLY, CDR2 FYNNEI. The V end lost 7 bases, the J end lost 4 bases, and 13 bases lay between the germline ends.

This clonotype was detected only a few times. The chain couples TRBV30 to TRBJ1-6; no reliable D call. Germline CDR1 reads GTSNPN; CDR2 reads SVGIG (reference sequence). The CDR3 contains 10 residues. The germline V and J ends were trimmed by 2 bases and 13 bases, with 6 bases remaining between them. CDR3 protein: CAWSPWPLHF. The CDR3 nucleotides read TGTGCCTGGAGTCCCTGGCCCCTCCACTTT.

This clonotype was detected a few times. The chain's CDR3 is CASSLSPRGEQYF. The CDR3 DNA reads TGTGCCAGCAGTCTCTCCCCCCGGGGCGAGCAGTACTTC. This chain joins TRBV27 and TRBJ2-7, with D possibly matching TRBD2 (5 bases). Germline CDR1 MNHEY, CDR2 SMNVEV (reference sequence). CDR3 size: 13 residues. The V gene lost 5 bases and the J gene lost 6 bases, with 14 bases spanning the gap.